The sequence of this T cell receptor beta chain was determined in a study of blood T cell repertoires in COVID-19. Germline CDR1 WSHSY, CDR2 SAAADI. This CDR3 has 12 amino acids. The V end lost 5 bases, the J end lost 6 bases, and 10 bases lay between the germline ends. Profiled with immunoSEQ multiplex PCR; TCRdb holds only in-frame clones, not every one. The table records about 320,000 clones, approximately 85% of them present only once. The sequence derives from a woman aged 45 to 65 with acute or convalescent COVID-19. The sample taken for sequencing was peripheral blood. The rearrangement uses TRBV10-2 and TRBJ1-1; D might be TRBD1 (5 bases). CDR3 sequence reads: CASSSGIAEAFF. The CDR3 region has the DNA TGCGCCAGCAGTTCAGGGATTGCTGAAGCTTTCTTT.